The present T cell receptor beta chain was sequenced within a study of T cell changes during pregnancy in multiple sclerosis. Data came from immunoSEQ multiplex PCR; TCRdb stores just in-frame clones and leaves some out. Of 40,000 or so clones in the sample, about 93% were seen once. Looked up from germline, CDR1 is MNHEY and CDR2 is SMNVEV (reference sequence). V lost 6 bases, J lost 4 bases, and 12 bases lay in between. CDR3 length: 14 amino acids. The specimen was CD4+ T cells from peripheral blood mononuclear cells, collected in the third trimester of pregnancy. The sequence was collected from a female donor with multiple sclerosis, enrolled in a pregnancy study. The chain links TRBV27 to TRBJ1-4, with a weak D call TRBD1 (6 bases). In DNA, the CDR3 is TGTGCCAGCAGCCTCTTGGACAGTAATGAAAAACTGTTTTTT. Its translation: CASSLLDSNEKLFF.